This TCR beta chain was sequenced for a study of blood T cell repertoires in COVID-19. Data came from immunoSEQ multiplex PCR; TCRdb stores just in-frame clones and leaves some out. The sample shows 45,000 to 50,000 clones, more than 80% of them seen only once. The CDR3 is 20 amino acids. Losses at the gene ends were 2 bases for V and 1 base for J; bases not matched to a gene: 10. The germline V gene has CDR1 SNHLY and CDR2 FYNNEI. The sample comprised peripheral blood. The gene calls are TRBV2 and TRBJ2-4; 14 bases fit TRBD2. The receptor was isolated from a man older than 75 in a cohort sampled during active COVID-19. The CDR3 DNA reads TGTGCCAGCAGTGAAAAAGTCCCGGGACTAGCGGGGGATGCCAAAAACATTCAGTACTTC. Translation gives CASSEKVPGLAGDAKNIQYF. The full variable domain, in which reference TRBV2 and TRBJ2-4 provide the parts outside the CDR3, is EPEVTQTPSHQVTQMGQEVILRCVPISNHLYFYWYRQILGQKVEFLVSFYNNEISEKSEIFDDQFSVERPDGSNFTLKIRSTKLEDSAMYFCASSEKVPGLAGDAKNIQYFGAGTRLSVL.